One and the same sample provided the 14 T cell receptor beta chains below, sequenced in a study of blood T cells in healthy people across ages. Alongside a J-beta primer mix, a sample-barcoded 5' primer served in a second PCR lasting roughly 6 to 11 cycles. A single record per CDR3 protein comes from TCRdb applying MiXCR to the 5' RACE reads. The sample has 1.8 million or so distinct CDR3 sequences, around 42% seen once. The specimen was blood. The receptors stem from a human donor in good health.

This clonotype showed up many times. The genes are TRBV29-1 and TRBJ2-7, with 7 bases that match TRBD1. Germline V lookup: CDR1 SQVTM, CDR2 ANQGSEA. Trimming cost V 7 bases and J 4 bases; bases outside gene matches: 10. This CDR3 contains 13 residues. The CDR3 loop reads CSALTGQRYEQYF. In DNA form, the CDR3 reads TGCAGCGCTCTCACGGGACAGCGGTACGAGCAGTACTTC.

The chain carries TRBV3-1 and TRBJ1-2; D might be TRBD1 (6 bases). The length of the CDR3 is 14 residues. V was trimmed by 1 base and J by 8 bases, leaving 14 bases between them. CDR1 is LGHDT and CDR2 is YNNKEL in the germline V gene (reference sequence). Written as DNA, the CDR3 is TGTGCCAGCAGCCAAGGCGTCGGGGGCGGCGGCTACACCTTC. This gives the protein CASSQGVGGGGYTF.

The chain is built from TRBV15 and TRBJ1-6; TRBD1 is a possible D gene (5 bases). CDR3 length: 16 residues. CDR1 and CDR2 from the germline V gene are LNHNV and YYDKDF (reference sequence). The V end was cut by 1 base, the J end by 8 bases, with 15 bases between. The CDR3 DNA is TGTGCCACCAGCAGAGGGGCCCAGGGCCAATATTCACCCCTCCACTTT. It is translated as CATSRGAQGQYSPLHF.

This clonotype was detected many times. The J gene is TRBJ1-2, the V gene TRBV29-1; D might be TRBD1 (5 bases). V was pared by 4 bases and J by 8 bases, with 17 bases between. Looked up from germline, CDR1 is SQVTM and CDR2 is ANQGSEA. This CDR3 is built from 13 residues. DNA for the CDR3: TGCAGCGTTGGAACGGGGGGGTTTAGAGGCTACACCTTC. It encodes CSVGTGGFRGYTF.

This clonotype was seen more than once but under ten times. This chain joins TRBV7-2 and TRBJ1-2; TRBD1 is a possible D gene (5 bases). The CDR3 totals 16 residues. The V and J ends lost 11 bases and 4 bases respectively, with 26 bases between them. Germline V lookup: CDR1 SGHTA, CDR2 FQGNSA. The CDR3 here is CAGAPRSGSLGYGYTF. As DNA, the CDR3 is TGTGCCGGGGCACCACGGAGCGGGAGCTTAGGCTATGGCTACACCTTC.

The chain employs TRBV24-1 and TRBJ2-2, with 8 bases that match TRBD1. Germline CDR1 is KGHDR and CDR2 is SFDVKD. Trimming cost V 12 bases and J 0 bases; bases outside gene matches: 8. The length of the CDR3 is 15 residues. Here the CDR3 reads CAAGQGAPNTGELFF. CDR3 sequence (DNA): TGTGCCGCCGGGCAGGGGGCGCCGAACACCGGGGAGCTGTTTTTT.

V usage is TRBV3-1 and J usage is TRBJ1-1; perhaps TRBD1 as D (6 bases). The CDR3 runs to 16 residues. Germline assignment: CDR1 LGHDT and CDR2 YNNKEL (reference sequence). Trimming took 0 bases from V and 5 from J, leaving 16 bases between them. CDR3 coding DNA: TGTGCCAGCAGCCAAGATCAGGGAGGGGGGGAGACTGAAGCTTTCTTT. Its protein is CASSQDQGGGETEAFF.

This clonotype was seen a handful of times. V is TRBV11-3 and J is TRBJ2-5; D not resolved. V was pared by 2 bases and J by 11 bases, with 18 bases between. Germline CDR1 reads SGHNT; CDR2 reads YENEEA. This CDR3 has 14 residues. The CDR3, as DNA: TGTGCCAGCAGCTTACCCTCCCGGAGCAATGAGCAGTACTTC. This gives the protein CASSLPSRSNEQYF.

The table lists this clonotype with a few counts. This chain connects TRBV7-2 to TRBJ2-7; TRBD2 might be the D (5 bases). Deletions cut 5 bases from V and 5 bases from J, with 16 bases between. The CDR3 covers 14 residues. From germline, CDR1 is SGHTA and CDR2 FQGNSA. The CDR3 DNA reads TGTGCCAGCAGCACCTCAGCCGGGGTCCACGAGCAGTACTTC. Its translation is CASSTSAGVHEQYF. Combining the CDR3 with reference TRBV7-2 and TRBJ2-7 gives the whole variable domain GAGVSQSPSNKVTEKGKDVELRCDPISGHTALYWYRQSLGQGLEFLIYFQGNSAPDKSGLPSDRFSAERTGGSVSTLTIQRTQQEDSAVYLCASSTSAGVHEQYFGPGTRLTVT.

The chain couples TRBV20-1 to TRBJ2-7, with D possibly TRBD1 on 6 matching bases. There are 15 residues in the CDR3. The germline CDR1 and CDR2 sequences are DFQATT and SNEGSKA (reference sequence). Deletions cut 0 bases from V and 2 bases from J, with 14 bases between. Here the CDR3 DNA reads TGCAGTGCTAGAGATCGGTCAGGGGATCCCTACGAGCAGTACTTC. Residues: CSARDRSGDPYEQYF.

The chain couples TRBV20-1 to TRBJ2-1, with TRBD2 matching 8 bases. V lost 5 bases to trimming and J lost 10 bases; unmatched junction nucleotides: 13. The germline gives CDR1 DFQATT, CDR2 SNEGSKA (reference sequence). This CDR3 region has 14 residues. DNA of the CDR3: TGCAGTGCTCTTAGCGGGGCCTACTCCTACGAGCAGTTCTTC. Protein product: CSALSGAYSYEQFF.

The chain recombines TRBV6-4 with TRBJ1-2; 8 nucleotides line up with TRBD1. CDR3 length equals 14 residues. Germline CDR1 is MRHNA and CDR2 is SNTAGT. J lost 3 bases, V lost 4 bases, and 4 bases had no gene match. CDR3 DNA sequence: TGTGCCAGCAGTGCGACAGGGGTCGACTATGGCTACACCTTC. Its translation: CASSATGVDYGYTF.

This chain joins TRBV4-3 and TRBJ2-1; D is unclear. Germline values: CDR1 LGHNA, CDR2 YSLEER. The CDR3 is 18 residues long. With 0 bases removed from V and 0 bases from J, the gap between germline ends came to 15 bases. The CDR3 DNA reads TGCGCCAGCAGCCAAGATTGGGTAGAACTAAGCTCCTACAATGAGCAGTTCTTC. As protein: CASSQDWVELSSYNEQFF.

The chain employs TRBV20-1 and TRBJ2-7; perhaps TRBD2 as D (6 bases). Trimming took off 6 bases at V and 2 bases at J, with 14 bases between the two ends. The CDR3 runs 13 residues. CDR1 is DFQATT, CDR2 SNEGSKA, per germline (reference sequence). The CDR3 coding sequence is TGCAGTGCCGGAGGAGGGCGGACCTACGAGCAGTACTTC. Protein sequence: CSAGGGRTYEQYF.